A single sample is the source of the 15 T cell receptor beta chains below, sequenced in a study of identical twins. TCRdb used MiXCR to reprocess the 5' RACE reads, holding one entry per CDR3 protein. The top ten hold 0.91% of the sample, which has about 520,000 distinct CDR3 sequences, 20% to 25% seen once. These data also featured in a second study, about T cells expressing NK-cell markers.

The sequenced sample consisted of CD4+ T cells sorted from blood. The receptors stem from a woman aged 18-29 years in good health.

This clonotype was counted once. CDR3 DNA sequence: TGTGCCAGCAGTGGAACGGGACATAGCTCCTACGAGCAGTACTTC. This translates into CASSGTGHSSYEQYF. The V call is TRBV2, the J call TRBJ2-7; D is perhaps TRBD1 (6 bases). Trimming cost V 4 bases and J 0 bases, with 13 bases left between them. CDR3 length equals 15 residues. CDR1 and CDR2 (germline): SNHLY, FYNNEI.

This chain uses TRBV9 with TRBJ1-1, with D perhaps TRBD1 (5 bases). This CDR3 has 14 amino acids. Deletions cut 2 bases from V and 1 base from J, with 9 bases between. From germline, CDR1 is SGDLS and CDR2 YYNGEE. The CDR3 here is CASSVGPKNTEAFF. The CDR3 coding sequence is TGTGCCAGCAGCGTGGGACCTAAGAACACTGAAGCTTTCTTT.

This chain's CDR3 is CASSPGGGFATDTQYF. The CDR3 nucleotides read TGCGCCAGCAGCCCGGGGGGGGGTTTTGCAACAGATACGCAGTATTTT. The chain joins TRBV5-1 to TRBJ2-3; 8 bases agree with TRBD2. The CDR3 consists of 16 residues. Germline CDR1 reads SGHRS; CDR2 reads YFSETQ. Trimming cost V 4 bases and J 3 bases; bases outside gene matches: 10.

As DNA, the CDR3 is TGCGCCAGCAGTGAGAATCCGTTCTGGGGCACCGGGGAGCTGTTTTTT. This gives the protein CASSENPFWGTGELFF. This chain joins TRBV10-1 and TRBJ2-2; D is undetermined. The V gene's germline CDR1 is WNHNN and CDR2 SYGVQD (reference sequence). The CDR3 covers 16 residues. Trimming removed 2 bases from V and 4 bases from J, with 14 bases in between.

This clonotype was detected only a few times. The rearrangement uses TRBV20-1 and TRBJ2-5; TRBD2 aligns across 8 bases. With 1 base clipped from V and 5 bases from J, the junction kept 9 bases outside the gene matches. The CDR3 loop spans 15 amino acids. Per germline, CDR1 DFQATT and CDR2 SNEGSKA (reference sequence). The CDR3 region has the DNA TGCAGTGCTAGAGCATCAAAGCGGGGGCTTGAGACCCAGTACTTC. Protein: CSARASKRGLETQYF.

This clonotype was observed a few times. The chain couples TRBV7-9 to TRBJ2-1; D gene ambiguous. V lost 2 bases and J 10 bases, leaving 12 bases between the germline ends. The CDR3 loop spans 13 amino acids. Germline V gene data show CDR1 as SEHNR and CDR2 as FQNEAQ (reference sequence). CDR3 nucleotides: TGTGCCAGCAGCTTACCCCCTAGTCAAGAGCAGTTCTTC. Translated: CASSLPPSQEQFF. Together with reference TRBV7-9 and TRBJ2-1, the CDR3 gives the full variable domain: DTGVSQNPRHKITKRGQNVTFRCDPISEHNRLYWYRQTLGQGPEFLTYFQNEAQLEKSRLLSDRFSAERPKGSFSTLEIQRTEQGDSAMYLCASSLPPSQEQFFGPGTRLTVL.

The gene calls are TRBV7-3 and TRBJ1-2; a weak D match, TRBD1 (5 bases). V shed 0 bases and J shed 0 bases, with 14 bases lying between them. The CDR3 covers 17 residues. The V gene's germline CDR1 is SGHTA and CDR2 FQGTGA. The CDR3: CASSLTPPGPTNYGYTF. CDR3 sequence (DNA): TGTGCCAGCAGCTTAACTCCCCCAGGGCCTACTAACTATGGCTACACCTTC.

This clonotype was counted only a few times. CDR3 sequence reads: CASSKDRYENTEAFF. CDR3 bases: TGTGCCAGCAGCAAGGACAGATATGAGAACACTGAAGCTTTCTTT. The V and J genes are TRBV9 and TRBJ1-1; D is possibly TRBD1 (6 bases). Germline V gives CDR1 SGDLS, CDR2 YYNGEE. Trimming stripped 4 bases from V and 1 base from J, with 14 bases between. The CDR3 consists of 15 residues.

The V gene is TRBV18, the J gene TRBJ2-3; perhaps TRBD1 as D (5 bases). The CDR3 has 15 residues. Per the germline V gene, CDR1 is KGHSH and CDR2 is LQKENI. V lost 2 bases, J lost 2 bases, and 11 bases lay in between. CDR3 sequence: CASSPNRQLTDTQYF. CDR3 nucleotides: TGTGCCAGCTCACCAAATAGACAGCTCACAGATACGCAGTATTTT.

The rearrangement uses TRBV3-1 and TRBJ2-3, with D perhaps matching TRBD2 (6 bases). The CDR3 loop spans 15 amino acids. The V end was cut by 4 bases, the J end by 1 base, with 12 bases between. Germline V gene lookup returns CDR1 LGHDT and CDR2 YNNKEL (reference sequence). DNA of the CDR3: TGTGCCAGCAGCCCCGCGGGGTTGGGCACAGATACGCAGTATTTT. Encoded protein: CASSPAGLGTDTQYF.

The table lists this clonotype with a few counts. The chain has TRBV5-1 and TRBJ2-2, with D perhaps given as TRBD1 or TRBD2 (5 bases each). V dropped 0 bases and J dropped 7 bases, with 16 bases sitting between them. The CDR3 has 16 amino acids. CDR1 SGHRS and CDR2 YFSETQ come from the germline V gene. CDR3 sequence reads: CASSLVPAGTHGELFF. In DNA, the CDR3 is TGCGCCAGCAGCTTGGTCCCCGCAGGGACGCACGGGGAGCTGTTTTTT.

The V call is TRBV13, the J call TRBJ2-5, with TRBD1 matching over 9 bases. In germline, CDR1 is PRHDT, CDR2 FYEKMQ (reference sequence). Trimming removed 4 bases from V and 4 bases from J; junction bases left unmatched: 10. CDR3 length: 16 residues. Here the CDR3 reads CASSSTQDRGLETQYF. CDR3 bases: TGTGCCAGCAGCTCCACGCAGGACAGGGGCTTAGAGACCCAGTACTTC.

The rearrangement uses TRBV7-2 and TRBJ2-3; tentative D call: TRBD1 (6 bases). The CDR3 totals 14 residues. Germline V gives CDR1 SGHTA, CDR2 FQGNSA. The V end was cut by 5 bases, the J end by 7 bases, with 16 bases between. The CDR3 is CASSLQTGQHTQYF. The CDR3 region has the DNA TGTGCCAGCAGCCTCCAGACAGGCCAACATACGCAGTATTTT.

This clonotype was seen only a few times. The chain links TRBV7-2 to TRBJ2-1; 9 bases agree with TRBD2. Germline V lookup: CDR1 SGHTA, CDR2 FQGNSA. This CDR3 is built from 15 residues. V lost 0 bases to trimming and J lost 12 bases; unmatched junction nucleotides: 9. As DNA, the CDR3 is TGTGCCAGCAGCTTAGCCGTGGGTAGCGGGAGTATGCAGTTCTTC. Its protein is CASSLAVGSGSMQFF.

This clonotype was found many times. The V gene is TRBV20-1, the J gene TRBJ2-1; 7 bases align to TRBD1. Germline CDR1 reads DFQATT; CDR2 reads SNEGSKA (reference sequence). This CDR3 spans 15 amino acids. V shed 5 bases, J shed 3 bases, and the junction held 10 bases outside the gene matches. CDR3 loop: CSAEPPGQIYNEQFF. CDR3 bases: TGCAGTGCTGAACCTCCGGGACAGATCTACAATGAGCAGTTCTTC.